Listed below are T cell receptor beta chains from one sample, sequenced in a study of CD8 T cells in ankylosing spondylitis. MiXCR, run by TCRdb on the 5' RACE reads, gives a single entry per CDR3 protein. The table includes 75,000 to 95,000 distinct CDR3 sequences, 9% detected once. Sequencing was performed on blood, either unsorted or a sorted T cell fraction (not recorded which). All receptors come from a male donor with ankylosing spondylitis. The CDR3 runs from the conserved cysteine through the conserved F or W. Fields, in order: clone size, D gene, V gene, J gene, CDR3 DNA, CDR3 protein. D genes are given only for firm matches. Clone size is given for some rows only: seen once, a few or many times, or a class if the clone is expanded.

few	NA	TRBV7-9	TRBJ2-5	TGTGCCAGCAGCTTAAACTGGGAGGAGACCCAGTACTTC	CASSLNWEETQYF
NA	TRBD2	TRBV11-2	TRBJ2-5	TGTGCCAGCAGCTCGACTAGCGGGGGCCAAGAGACCCAGTACTTC	CASSSTSGGQETQYF
few	TRBD1	TRBV3-1	TRBJ2-6	TGTGCCAGCAGCCAACGGACAGGGGGCGATGGGGTCAACGTCCTGACTTTC	CASSQRTGGDGVNVLTF
many	TRBD2	TRBV24-1	TRBJ2-1	TGTGCCACCAGTGATACTAGCGTCAACTACAATGAGCAGTTCTTC	CATSDTSVNYNEQFF
few	NA	TRBV7-9	TRBJ1-1	TGTGCCAGCAGCTTAGACGGCAGCGCGAACACTGAAGCTTTCTTT	CASSLDGSANTEAFF
few	NA	TRBV6-1	TRBJ2-4	TGTGCCACCACAGGGAGTATGGCCAAAAACATTCAGTACTTC	CATTGSMAKNIQYF
many	NA	TRBV29-1	TRBJ2-3	TGCAGCGTTGACCGAGGAGGGGATGGGAGCACAGATACGCAGTATTTT	CSVDRGGDGSTDTQYF
many	TRBD2	TRBV9	TRBJ2-3	TGTGCCAGCAGCCCGGGACTATTTAGCACAGATACGCAGTATTTT	CASSPGLFSTDTQYF
few	TRBD2	TRBV13	TRBJ2-7	TGTGCCAGCAGCGAAAGCGGGAGGGTTATCTACGAGCAGTACTTC	CASSESGRVIYEQYF
NA	TRBD1	TRBV7-9	TRBJ1-5	TGTGCCAGCAGCGCAGGGGGCGCAGATCAGCCCCAGCATTTT	CASSAGGADQPQHF
many	TRBD2	TRBV27	TRBJ2-5	TGTGCCAGCAGTTTAGGGACTAGCGGACAAGAGACCCAGTACTTC	CASSLGTSGQETQYF
NA	TRBD2	TRBV5-1	TRBJ2-1	TGCGCCAGCAGCTCACAGGCAGCGGGAGGTTACAATGAGCAGTTCTTC	CASSSQAAGGYNEQFF
NA	TRBD1	TRBV7-9	TRBJ2-5	TGTGCCAGCAGCTTACAGGGGGTTAGGAGTGAGACCCAGTACTTC	CASSLQGVRSETQYF
NA	NA	TRBV14	TRBJ1-2	TGTGCCAGCAGCCAAGATCTTAGGGCACCCTTCGCCTTC	CASSQDLRAPFAF
few	NA	TRBV4-2	TRBJ1-1	TGTGCCAGCAGCCAAGAGAGGAGGGGTACTGAAGCTTTCTTT	CASSQERRGTEAFF
many	TRBD2	TRBV7-2	TRBJ2-7	TGTGCCAGCAGCTGGGGACTAGCGGGGGCCTACGAGCAGTACTTC	CASSWGLAGAYEQYF
many	NA	TRBV3-1	TRBJ2-7	TGTGCCAGCAGCCAAGAAGCGGGCCACTCCTACGAGCAGTACTTC	CASSQEAGHSYEQYF
many	TRBD1	TRBV20-1	TRBJ2-1	TGCAGTGCGCGACAGGGGGAAATTAATACGCAGTTCTTC	CSARQGEINTQFF
few	TRBD2	TRBV10-1	TRBJ2-7	TGCGCCAGCAGTGAAGGGACGGGAGGGCCGATCGAGCAGTACTTC	CASSEGTGGPIEQYF
many	NA	TRBV27	TRBJ1-5	TGTGCCAGCTCCCTACGGTATAGCAATCAGCCCCAGCATTTT	CASSLRYSNQPQHF
few	TRBD2	TRBV20-1	TRBJ2-7	TGCAGTGCTGACCCCCGACTAGCGGGAGTCTCCTACGAGCAGTACTTC	CSADPRLAGVSYEQYF
many	TRBD1	TRBV5-6	TRBJ2-1	TGTGCCAGCAGCTTATACAGGGGACGCGAGCAGTTCTTC	CASSLYRGREQFF
NA	NA	TRBV9	TRBJ2-3	TGTGCCAGCAGCGTAGGCGGAGCTAGCACAGATACGCAGTATTTT	CASSVGGASTDTQYF
many	TRBD1	TRBV27	TRBJ2-1	TGTGCCAGCAGTTTACCGGGACAGCCCTACAATGAGCAGTTCTTC	CASSLPGQPYNEQFF
NA	NA	TRBV27	TRBJ2-7	TGTGCCAGCAGTCCCCCCTACTCTGGGGACGGAATTTACGAGCAGTACTTC	CASSPPYSGDGIYEQYF
many	TRBD1	TRBV7-9	TRBJ1-1	TGTGCCAGCAGCTTCCCCGGGACAGGGGTGAACACTGAAGCTTTCTTT	CASSFPGTGVNTEAFF
many	NA	TRBV27	TRBJ1-1	TGTGCCAGCAGTCCCCCCCCACCCACTGAAGCTTTCTTT	CASSPPPPTEAFF
NA	NA	TRBV24-1	TRBJ1-2	TGTGCCACCAGTGAACGTGGGACGGAGTATGGCTACACCTTC	CATSERGTEYGYTF
many	TRBD2	TRBV4-1	TRBJ2-1	TGCGCCAGCAGTCTAGCGGGAGCGGCAGGCGGTGAGCAGTTCTTC	CASSLAGAAGGEQFF
NA	NA	TRBV13	TRBJ2-1	TGTGCCAGCAGCCCTAGGTGGGACACCTACAATGAGCAGTTCTTC	CASSPRWDTYNEQFF
few	TRBD1	TRBV7-9	TRBJ2-7	TGTGCCAGCAGCCCTACAGGGGTCGAGCAGTACTTC	CASSPTGVEQYF
few	TRBD1	TRBV9	TRBJ2-7	TGTGCCAGCAGCGCCGGGACAGTCGCCTACGAGCAGTACTTC	CASSAGTVAYEQYF
few	NA	TRBV4-2	TRBJ1-1	TGTGCCAGCAGCCAAGATAAGGAGACGACGAACACTGAAGCTTTCTTT	CASSQDKETTNTEAFF
few	NA	TRBV27	TRBJ2-5	TGTGCCAGCAGAAGTCCCGGACCCGGGCGAGAGACCCAGTACTTC	CASRSPGPGRETQYF
NA	TRBD2	TRBV27	TRBJ2-1	TGTGCCAGCAGTTTGAGCGGGAGGGACACGATCTACAATGAGCAGTTCTTC	CASSLSGRDTIYNEQFF
large	TRBD2	TRBV7-9	TRBJ2-1	TGTGCCAGCAGCTTAGCAAGCGGGATATACAATGAGCAGTTCTTC	CASSLASGIYNEQFF
few	NA	TRBV30	TRBJ1-5	TGTGCCTGGGCCCTCGGTGTGGGCAATCAGCCCCAGCATTTT	CAWALGVGNQPQHF
few	TRBD2	TRBV24-1	TRBJ2-3	TGTGCCACCAGTACCCTGGGGCTAGCGGGAGGATTAACAGATACGCAGTATTTT	CATSTLGLAGGLTDTQYF
few	NA	TRBV4-1	TRBJ2-4	TGCGCCAGCAGCCAAGAAGGAAGAGGGCAAGGGGGCAAAAACATTCAGTACTTC	CASSQEGRGQGGKNIQYF
few	NA	TRBV4-1	TRBJ1-1	TGCGCCAGCAGCCAAGTGTCAAACACTGAAGCTTTCTTT	CASSQVSNTEAFF
few	TRBD2	TRBV20-1	TRBJ2-2	TGCAGTGCTAGGCCTGTAAGGCTAGCGGACAACGGGGAGCTGTTTTTT	CSARPVRLADNGELFF
NA	NA	TRBV11-2	TRBJ2-1	TGTGCCAGCAGCCGCCGAGGGGGTGAGCAGTTCTTC	CASSRRGGEQFF
NA	NA	TRBV7-6	TRBJ1-1	TGTGCCAGCAGCGATTCAGCGAACACTGAAGCTTTCTTT	CASSDSANTEAFF
few	NA	TRBV25-1	TRBJ2-4	TGTGCCAGCAGTTCCTGGCCCAGCACGGGAGCCAAAAACATTCAGTACTTC	CASSSWPSTGAKNIQYF
many	TRBD2	TRBV29-1	TRBJ2-3	TGCAGCCTGACAGAAGGACTAGCGGGTCTTACGCAGTATTTT	CSLTEGLAGLTQYF
NA	NA	TRBV5-5	TRBJ1-5	TGTGCCAGCAGTGTCGAAGTGGGGGCGGACAATCAGCCCCAGCATTTT	CASSVEVGADNQPQHF
many	TRBD2	TRBV2	TRBJ2-1	TGTGCCAGCAGTGCGACTAGCGTACTTTCGGGTGAGCAGTTCTTC	CASSATSVLSGEQFF